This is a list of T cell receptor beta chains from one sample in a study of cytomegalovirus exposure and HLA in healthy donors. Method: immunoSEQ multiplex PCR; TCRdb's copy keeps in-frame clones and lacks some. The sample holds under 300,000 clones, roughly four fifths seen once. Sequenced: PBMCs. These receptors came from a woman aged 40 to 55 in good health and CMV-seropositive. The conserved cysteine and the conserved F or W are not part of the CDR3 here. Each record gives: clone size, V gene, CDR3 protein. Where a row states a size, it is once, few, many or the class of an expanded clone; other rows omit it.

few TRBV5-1 ASSFGAGGPLAKNIQY
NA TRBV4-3 ASSLIRTPNYGYT
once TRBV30 AWSPSRVGGRARDNSPLH
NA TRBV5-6 ASSWTGPSSGNTIY
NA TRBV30 AWSERGGSGANVLT
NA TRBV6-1 ASSDRTSGRWEQF
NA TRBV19 ASTPSPGTWYEQY
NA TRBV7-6 ASSSTSGAGYNEQF
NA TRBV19 ASSMRQGGDTEAF
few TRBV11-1 ASSLESSGSRVDTQY
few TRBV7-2 ASSLASGIREQY
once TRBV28 ASRGGETGGAEYGYT
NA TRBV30 AWSAGQGRGYT
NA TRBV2 ASGRGGELF
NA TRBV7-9 ASSLGAYEQF
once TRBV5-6 ASNFGGYFNQPQH
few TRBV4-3 ASSQDPLAGDEQY
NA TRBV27 ASSLLGQGNYNEQF
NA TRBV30 AWSRSGRDQY
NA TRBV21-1 ASSKVNRRVDEQF
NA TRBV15 ATGQDHEQF
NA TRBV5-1 ASSLEGRDGETQY
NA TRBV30 AWNPRGDTEAF
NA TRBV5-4 ASSSRDYNSPLH
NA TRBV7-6 ASSSRQANTGELF
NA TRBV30 AWSQGLAGGNEQF
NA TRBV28 ASREQGQETQY
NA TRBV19 ASREGGRGSYNEQF
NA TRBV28 ASSPRGVSPLH
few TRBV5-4 ASSSGGQNTNYGYT
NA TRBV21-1 ASSSPVEAF
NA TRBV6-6 ASSLTGTGNTIY
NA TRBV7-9 ASSLSQGSGYT
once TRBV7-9 ASSSSPGGSTGELF
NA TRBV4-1 ASSQDPPSGSSTGELF
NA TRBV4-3 ASSQEFEPGEPTGELF
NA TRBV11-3 ASSLGTGQGYNEQF
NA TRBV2 ASSLDLQVYNEQF
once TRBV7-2 ASSSNSRETQY
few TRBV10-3 AISAPARAGGTSDEQF
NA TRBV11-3 ASSLTTVNTEAF